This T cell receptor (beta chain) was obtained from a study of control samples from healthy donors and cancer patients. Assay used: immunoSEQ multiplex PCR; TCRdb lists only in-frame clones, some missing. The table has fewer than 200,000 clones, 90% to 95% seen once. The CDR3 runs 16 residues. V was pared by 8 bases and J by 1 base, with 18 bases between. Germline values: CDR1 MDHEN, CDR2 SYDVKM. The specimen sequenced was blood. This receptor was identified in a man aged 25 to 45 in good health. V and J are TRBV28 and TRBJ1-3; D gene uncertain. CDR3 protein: CASSGWQRNSGNTIYF. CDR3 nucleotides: TGTGCCAGCTCGGGCTGGCAGCGAAATTCTGGAAACACCATATATTTT.